This T cell receptor (beta chain) was found in a study of molecular identifiers for immune sequencing clone quantification. Preparation methods for the bulk TCR libraries were those previously described, with listed TCR primers. TCRdb re-derived calls from the PCR reads in MiXCR, one entry per CDR3 protein. The table lists some 590,000 distinct CDR3 sequences, about 25% of them singletons. The CDR3 contains 12 residues. The V gene end was trimmed by 4 bases and the J gene end by 6 bases; junction bases not matched to a gene: 3. Germline loops: CDR1 DFQATT, CDR2 SNEGSKA (reference sequence). This clonotype was seen ten or more times. Each library that profiled naive CD8 cells came from around 20,000 to 990,000 sorted cells with 10%, 30% or 50% RNA.

This TCR derives from a human donor in good health. Some libraries in this study had Jurkat cell RNA spiked in. Sequenced sample: naive CD8+ T cells from blood, with Jurkat cell RNA spiked in. Subset denoted: FACS-sorted CD8+CD4-CCR7+CD45RA+ naive T cells. The J gene is TRBJ1-5, the V gene TRBV20-1; the match to TRBD1 covers 7 bases. The CDR3, as DNA: TGCAGTGCTACGACAGGGACTCAGCCCCAGCATTTT. It yields the protein CSATTGTQPQHF.